This T cell receptor beta chain comes out of a study of T-cell reconstitution after alpha-beta-depleted transplantation in children. As concerns this clonotype: Antigen: not known.

Trimming took 5 bases from V and 1 from J; bases not matched to a gene: 22. This CDR3 is built from 21 residues. Germline CDR1 and CDR2: LNHDA and SQIVND (reference sequence). Study findings and constraints: One year after transplant, T-cell counts and diversity came mostly from newly produced T cells. Two months or so post-transplant, alpha-beta T cells reportedly derived from several hundred expanded graft clones.

A TCRbeta library incorporating unique molecular identifiers was prepared. Using its own MiXCR run on the PCR reads, TCRdb lists one record per CDR3 protein. The sample shows about 510,000 distinct CDR3 sequences, 11% of them seen only once. The starting material was PBMCs, mostly from graft donor cells, obtained 180 days after TCRalphabeta/CD19-depleted stem cell transplant. The V gene is TRBV19, the J gene TRBJ2-4; 8 bases match TRBD2. The receptor comes from a female patient between 2 and 15 years old who had a stem cell transplant for aplastic anemia, so the T cells may come from the graft donor. The CDR3 is CASSLREKGTRTLMAKNIQYF. The CDR3 region has the DNA TGTGCCAGTAGTCTCCGGGAGAAGGGGACTAGAACCCTTATGGCCAAAAACATTCAGTACTTC.